Listed below are T cell receptor beta chains from one sample, sequenced in a study of cytomegalovirus exposure and HLA in healthy donors. TCRdb's copy holds only in-frame clones and misses some; the assay was immunoSEQ multiplex PCR. The sample holds about 160,000 clones, approximately 87% seen once. Sequencing input: PBMCs. The receptors originated from a young woman in good health and CMV-seronegative. Both conserved end residues are part of each CDR3. D genes are given only for firm matches. The size entry is marked missing in some rows and otherwise reads once, few, many or a size class.

d_gene,j_gene,abundance,v_gene,CDR3aa,CDR3nt
.,TRBJ2-3,.,TRBV30,CAWSLIASTDTQYF,TGTGCCTGGAGCCTAATAGCGAGCACAGATACGCAGTATTTT
TRBD2,TRBJ2-3,.,TRBV7-3,CASSLFGAGGSSTDTQYF,TGTGCCAGCAGCTTATTTGGTGCGGGGGGGAGTAGCACAGATACGCAGTATTTT
.,TRBJ1-5,.,TRBV28,CATNSPRGMGQPQHF,TGTGCCACCAACTCCCCGAGGGGAATGGGTCAGCCCCAGCATTTT
.,TRBJ1-4,.,TRBV4-2,CASSQDMGASNEKLFF,TGTGCCAGCAGCCAAGATATGGGCGCCTCTAATGAAAAACTGTTTTTT
TRBD2,TRBJ2-6,.,TRBV9,CASSSRVAGDGANVLTF,TGTGCCAGCAGCTCCCGAGTAGCGGGGGACGGGGCCAACGTCCTGACTTTC
TRBD1,TRBJ1-1,few,TRBV19,CASSPPGQGWTEAFF,TGTGCCAGTAGTCCACCGGGACAGGGTTGGACTGAAGCTTTCTTT
TRBD2,TRBJ2-2,.,TRBV7-9,CASSFYAGGGTGELFF,TGTGCCAGCAGCTTCTACGCGGGAGGTGGCACCGGGGAGCTGTTTTTT
TRBD2,TRBJ2-7,once,TRBV5-1,CASSSLGSGAYEQYF,TGCGCCAGCAGCTCCCTGGGGAGCGGGGCCTACGAGCAGTACTTC
.,TRBJ1-1,once,TRBV9,CASSPRPYTEAFF,TGTGCCAGCAGCCCCCGCCCATACACTGAAGCTTTCTTT
.,TRBJ2-2,few,TRBV6-5,CASSVAKGELFF,TGTGCCAGCAGTGTTGCGAAAGGGGAGCTGTTTTTT
TRBD2,TRBJ2-1,.,TRBV7-8,CASSPTSLAGGPGEQFF,TGTGCCAGCAGCCCTACATCTCTAGCGGGGGGCCCAGGTGAGCAGTTCTTC
.,TRBJ1-5,.,TRBV5-1,CASRPTPGSAQPQHF,TGCGCCAGCAGACCGACCCCGGGATCTGCTCAGCCCCAGCATTTT
.,TRBJ2-7,.,TRBV30,CAWSRLDVLDEQYF,TGTGCCTGGAGTAGACTCGACGTCCTGGACGAGCAGTACTTC
TRBD1,TRBJ1-5,.,TRBV7-2,CASSFAGGQPQHF,TGTGCCAGCAGCTTCGCAGGGGGCCAGCCCCAGCATTTT
.,TRBJ2-2,.,TRBV27,CASSFDTLQTGELFF,TGTGCCAGCAGTTTTGACACCCTTCAGACCGGGGAGCTGTTTTTT
.,TRBJ1-4,.,TRBV5-1,CASSLRTTNEKLFF,TGCGCCAGCAGCTTGCGTACAACTAATGAAAAACTGTTTTTT
TRBD1,TRBJ1-1,.,TRBV2,CASSEPGASRRQGERGTEAFF,TGTGCCAGCAGTGAACCGGGGGCTTCCCGCAGACAGGGAGAGAGAGGCACTGAAGCTTTCTTT
.,TRBJ2-2,.,TRBV10-3,CAISQSEVGELFF,TGTGCCATCAGCCAGTCGGAGGTAGGGGAGCTGTTTTTT
TRBD1,TRBJ2-7,.,TRBV6-1,CASWTGTGAYEQYF,TGTGCCAGCTGGACCGGGACAGGAGCCTACGAGCAGTACTTC
.,TRBJ2-7,.,TRBV25-1,CASLDGSYEQYF,TGTGCCAGTTTAGACGGCTCCTACGAGCAGTACTTC
.,TRBJ1-6,.,TRBV6-1,CASSVQVSLHF,TGTGCCAGCAGCGTCCAGGTCTCGCTCCACTTT
.,TRBJ1-5,.,TRBV6-1,CASSEGGVDQPQHF,TGTGCCAGCAGTGAAGGAGGGGTGGACCAGCCCCAGCATTTT
.,TRBJ2-1,.,TRBV6-1,CASTIGGAYNEQFF,TGTGCCAGCACTATAGGGGGGGCCTACAATGAGCAGTTCTTC
.,TRBJ2-2,.,TRBV4-1,CASSQDALGNTGELFF,TGCGCCAGCAGCCAAGATGCCCTAGGGAACACCGGGGAGCTGTTTTTT
TRBD2,TRBJ2-1,once,TRBV5-1,CASSPGTSGYNEQFF,TGCGCCAGCAGCCCTGGGACTAGCGGTTACAATGAGCAGTTCTTC
.,TRBJ2-1,.,TRBV5-1,CASSFDHSSGNEQFF,TGCGCCAGCAGCTTTGACCATTCATCAGGAAATGAGCAGTTCTTC
TRBD2,TRBJ2-7,.,TRBV27,CASSLSLAAYEQYF,TGTGCCAGCAGTTTAAGCCTAGCGGCCTACGAGCAGTACTTC
TRBD1,TRBJ1-1,.,TRBV5-1,CASSFQQGAEAFF,TGCGCCAGCAGCTTCCAACAGGGGGCTGAAGCTTTCTTT
.,TRBJ1-2,.,TRBV5-4,CASSLEPGGVSGYTF,TGTGCCAGCAGCTTGGAGCCCGGGGGCGTCAGTGGCTACACCTTC
.,TRBJ1-4,.,TRBV6-4,CASSDRGVRTEKLFF,TGTGCCAGCAGTGACAGGGGGGTTCGGACGGAAAAACTGTTTTTT
.,TRBJ2-1,.,TRBV13,CASSLDSDYNEQFF,TGTGCCAGCAGCTTAGACTCAGACTACAATGAGCAGTTCTTC
TRBD1,TRBJ1-2,.,TRBV4-1,CASSQESRDSYGYTF,TGCGCCAGCAGCCAAGAGAGCCGGGACAGCTATGGCTACACCTTC